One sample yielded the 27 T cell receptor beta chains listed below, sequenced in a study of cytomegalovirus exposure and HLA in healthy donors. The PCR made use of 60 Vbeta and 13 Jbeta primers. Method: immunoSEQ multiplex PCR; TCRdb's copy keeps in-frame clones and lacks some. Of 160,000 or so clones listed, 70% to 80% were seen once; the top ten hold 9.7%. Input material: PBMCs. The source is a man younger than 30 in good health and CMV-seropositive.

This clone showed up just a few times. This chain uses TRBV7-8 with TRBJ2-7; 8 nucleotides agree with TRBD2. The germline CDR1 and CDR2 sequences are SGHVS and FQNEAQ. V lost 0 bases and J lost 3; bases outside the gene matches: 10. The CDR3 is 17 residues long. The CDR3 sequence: CASSLALPGGSRYEQYF. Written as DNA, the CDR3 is TGTGCCAGCAGCTTAGCGCTGCCGGGAGGGAGCCGCTACGAGCAGTACTTC.

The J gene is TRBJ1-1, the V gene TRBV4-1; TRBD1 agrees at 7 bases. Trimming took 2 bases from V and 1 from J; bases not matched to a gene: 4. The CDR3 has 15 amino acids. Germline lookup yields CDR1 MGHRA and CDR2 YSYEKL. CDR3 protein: CASSQFGTANTEAFF. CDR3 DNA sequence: TGCGCCAGCAGCCAATTTGGGACAGCGAACACTGAAGCTTTCTTT.

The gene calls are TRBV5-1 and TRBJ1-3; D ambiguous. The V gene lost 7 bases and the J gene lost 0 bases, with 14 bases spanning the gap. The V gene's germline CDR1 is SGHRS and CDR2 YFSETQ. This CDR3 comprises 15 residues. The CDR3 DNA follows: TGCGCCAGCGTGGAGGGAGACGGCTCTGGAAACACCATATATTTT. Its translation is CASVEGDGSGNTIYF.

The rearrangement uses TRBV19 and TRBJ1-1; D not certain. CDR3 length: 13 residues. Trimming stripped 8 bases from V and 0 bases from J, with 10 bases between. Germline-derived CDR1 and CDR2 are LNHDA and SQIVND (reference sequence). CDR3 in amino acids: CASGQWVNTEAFF. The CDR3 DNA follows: TGTGCCAGTGGGCAGTGGGTGAACACTGAAGCTTTCTTT.

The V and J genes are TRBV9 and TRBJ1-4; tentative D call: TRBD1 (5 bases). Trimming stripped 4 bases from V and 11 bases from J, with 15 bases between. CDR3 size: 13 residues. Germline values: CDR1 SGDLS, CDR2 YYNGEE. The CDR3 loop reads CASSPPGGDKLFF. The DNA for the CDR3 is TGTGCCAGCAGCCCTCCAGGAGGGGACAAACTGTTTTTT.

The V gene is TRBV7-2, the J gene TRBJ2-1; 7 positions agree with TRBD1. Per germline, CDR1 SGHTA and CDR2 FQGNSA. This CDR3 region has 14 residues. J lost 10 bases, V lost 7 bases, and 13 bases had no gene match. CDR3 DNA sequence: TGTGCCAGCAACCGTGGACAACAGGGGTTGGAGCAGTTCTTC. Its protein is CASNRGQQGLEQFF.

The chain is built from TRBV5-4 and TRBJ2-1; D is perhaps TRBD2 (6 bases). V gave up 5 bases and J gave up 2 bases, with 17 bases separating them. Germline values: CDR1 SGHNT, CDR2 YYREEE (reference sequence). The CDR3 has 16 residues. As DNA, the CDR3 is TGTGCCAGCAGTAAGGATGGGGGGTCCGCCTACAATGAGCAGTTCTTC. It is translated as CASSKDGGSAYNEQFF.

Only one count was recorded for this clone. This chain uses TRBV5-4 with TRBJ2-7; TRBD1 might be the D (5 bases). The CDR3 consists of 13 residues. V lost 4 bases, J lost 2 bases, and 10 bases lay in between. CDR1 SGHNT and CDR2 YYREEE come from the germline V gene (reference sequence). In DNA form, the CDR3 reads TGTGCCAGCAGCCCGACAGCTACCTACGAGCAGTACTTC. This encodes CASSPTATYEQYF.

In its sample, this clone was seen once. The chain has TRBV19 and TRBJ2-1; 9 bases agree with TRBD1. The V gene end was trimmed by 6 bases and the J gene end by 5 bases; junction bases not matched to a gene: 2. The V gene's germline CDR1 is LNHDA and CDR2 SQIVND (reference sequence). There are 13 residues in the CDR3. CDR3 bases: TGTGCCAGTAGGACAGGGGGTCACAATGAGCAGTTCTTC. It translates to CASRTGGHNEQFF.

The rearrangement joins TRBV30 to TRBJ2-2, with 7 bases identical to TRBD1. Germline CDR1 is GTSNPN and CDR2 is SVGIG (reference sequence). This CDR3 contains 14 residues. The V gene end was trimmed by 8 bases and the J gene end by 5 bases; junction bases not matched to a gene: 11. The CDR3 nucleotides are TGTGCCGCAGCACCGGGACAGATAACCGGGGAGCTGTTTTTT. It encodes CAAAPGQITGELFF.

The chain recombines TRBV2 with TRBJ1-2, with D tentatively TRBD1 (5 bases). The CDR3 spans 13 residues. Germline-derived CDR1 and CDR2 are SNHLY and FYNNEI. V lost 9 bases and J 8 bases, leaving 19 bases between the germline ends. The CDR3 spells CARADRALGGYTF. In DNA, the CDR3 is TGTGCCAGAGCTGACAGAGCCTTGGGGGGCTACACCTTC.

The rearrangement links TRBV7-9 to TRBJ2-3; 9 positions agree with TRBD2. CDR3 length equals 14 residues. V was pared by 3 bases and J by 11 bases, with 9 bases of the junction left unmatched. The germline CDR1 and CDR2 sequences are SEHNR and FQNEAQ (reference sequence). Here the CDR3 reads CASSFSGSLGVQYF. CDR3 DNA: TGTGCCAGCAGCTTTAGCGGGAGCCTTGGTGTGCAGTATTTT.

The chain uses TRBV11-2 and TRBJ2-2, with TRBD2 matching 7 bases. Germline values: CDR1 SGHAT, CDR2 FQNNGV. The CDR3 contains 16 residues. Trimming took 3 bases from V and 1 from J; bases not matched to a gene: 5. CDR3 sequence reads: CASSLYLAENTGELFF. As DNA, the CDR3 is TGTGCCAGCAGCTTGTACCTAGCGGAGAACACCGGGGAGCTGTTTTTT.

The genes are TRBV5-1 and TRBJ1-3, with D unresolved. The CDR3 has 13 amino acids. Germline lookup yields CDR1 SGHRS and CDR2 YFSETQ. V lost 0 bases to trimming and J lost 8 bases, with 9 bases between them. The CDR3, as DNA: TGCGCCAGCAGCTTGGAAATTCAGGACACCATATATTTT. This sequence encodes CASSLEIQDTIYF.

CDR3: CASSLRSGLNTEAFF. The DNA for the CDR3 is TGTGCCAGCAGTTTAAGGTCAGGGTTGAACACTGAAGCTTTCTTT. The genes are TRBV27 and TRBJ1-1; D might be TRBD1 (5 bases). In germline, CDR1 is MNHEY, CDR2 SMNVEV (reference sequence). V was cut by 2 bases and J by 0 bases, with 10 bases left in between. The CDR3 contains 15 residues.

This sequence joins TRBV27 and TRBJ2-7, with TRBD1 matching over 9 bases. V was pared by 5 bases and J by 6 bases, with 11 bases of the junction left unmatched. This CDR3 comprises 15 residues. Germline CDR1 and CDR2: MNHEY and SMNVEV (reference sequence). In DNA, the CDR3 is TGTGCCAGCAGTCCACCCGGGACAGGGCCCGTCGAGCAGTACTTC. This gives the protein CASSPPGTGPVEQYF.

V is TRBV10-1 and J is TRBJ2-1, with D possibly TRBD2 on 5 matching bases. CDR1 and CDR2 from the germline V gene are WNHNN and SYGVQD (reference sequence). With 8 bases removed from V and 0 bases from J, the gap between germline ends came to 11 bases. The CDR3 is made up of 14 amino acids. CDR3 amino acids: CASSRRDSYNEQFF. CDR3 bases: TGCGCCAGCTCCCGCCGGGACTCCTACAATGAGCAGTTCTTC.

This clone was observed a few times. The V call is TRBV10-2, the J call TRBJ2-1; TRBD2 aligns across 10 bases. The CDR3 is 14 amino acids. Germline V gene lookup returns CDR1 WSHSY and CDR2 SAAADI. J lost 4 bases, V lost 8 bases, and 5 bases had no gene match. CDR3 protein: CASRGLASYNEQFF. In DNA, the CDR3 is TGCGCCAGCCGGGGACTAGCGTCTTACAATGAGCAGTTCTTC.

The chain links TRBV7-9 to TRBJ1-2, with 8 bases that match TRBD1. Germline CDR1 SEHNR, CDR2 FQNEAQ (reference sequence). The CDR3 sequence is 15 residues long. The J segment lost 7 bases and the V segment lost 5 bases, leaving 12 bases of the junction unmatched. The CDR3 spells CASSPPADRGAGYTF. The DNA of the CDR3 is TGTGCCAGCAGCCCACCAGCTGACAGGGGTGCTGGCTACACCTTC.

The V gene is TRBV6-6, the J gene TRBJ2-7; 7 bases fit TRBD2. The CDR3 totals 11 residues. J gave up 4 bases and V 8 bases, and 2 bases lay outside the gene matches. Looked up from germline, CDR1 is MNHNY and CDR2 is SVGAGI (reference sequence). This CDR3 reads CASFGGYEQYF. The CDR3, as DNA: TGTGCCAGCTTCGGGGGGTACGAGCAGTACTTC.

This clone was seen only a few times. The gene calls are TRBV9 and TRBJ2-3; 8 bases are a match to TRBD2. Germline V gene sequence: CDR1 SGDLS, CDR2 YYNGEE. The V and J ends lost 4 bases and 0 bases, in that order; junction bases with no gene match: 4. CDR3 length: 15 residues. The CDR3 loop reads CASSLSGISTDTQYF. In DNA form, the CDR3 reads TGTGCCAGCAGCCTTAGCGGGATTAGCACAGATACGCAGTATTTT.

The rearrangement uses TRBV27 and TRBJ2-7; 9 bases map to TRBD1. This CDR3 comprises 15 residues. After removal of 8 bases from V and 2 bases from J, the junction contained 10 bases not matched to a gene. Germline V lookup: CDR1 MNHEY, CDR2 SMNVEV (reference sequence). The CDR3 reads CASSPGQGPPYEQYF. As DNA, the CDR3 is TGTGCCAGCTCCCCGGGACAGGGCCCCCCCTACGAGCAGTACTTC.

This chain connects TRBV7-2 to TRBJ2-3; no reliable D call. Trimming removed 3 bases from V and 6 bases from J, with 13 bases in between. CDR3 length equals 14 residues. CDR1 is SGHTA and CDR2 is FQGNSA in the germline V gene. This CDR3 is CASSLVRVGDTQYF. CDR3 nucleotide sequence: TGTGCCAGCAGCTTGGTTCGGGTTGGGGATACGCAGTATTTT.

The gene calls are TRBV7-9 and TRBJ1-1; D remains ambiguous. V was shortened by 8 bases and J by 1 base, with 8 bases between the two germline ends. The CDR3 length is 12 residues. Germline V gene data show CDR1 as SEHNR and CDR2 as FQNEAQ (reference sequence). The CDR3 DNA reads TGTGCCAGCTTCTCAGAGAACACTGAAGCTTTCTTT. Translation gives CASFSENTEAFF.

Written as DNA, the CDR3 is TGTGCCAGCAGCCCAGAGGGGGCCCTCTATGGCTACACCTTC. Translation: CASSPEGALYGYTF. The rearrangement uses TRBV13 and TRBJ1-2, with TRBD1 matching over 7 bases. CDR1 and CDR2 (germline): PRHDT, FYEKMQ (reference sequence). Unmatched junction bases numbered 7, after V lost 5 bases and J lost 4 bases. CDR3 size: 14 residues.

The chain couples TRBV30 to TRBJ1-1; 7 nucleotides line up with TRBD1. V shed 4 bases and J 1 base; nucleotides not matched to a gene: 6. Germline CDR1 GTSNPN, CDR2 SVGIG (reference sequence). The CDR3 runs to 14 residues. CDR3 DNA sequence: TGTGCCTGGACTGCAGGGGGTTGGAACACTGAAGCTTTCTTT. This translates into CAWTAGGWNTEAFF.

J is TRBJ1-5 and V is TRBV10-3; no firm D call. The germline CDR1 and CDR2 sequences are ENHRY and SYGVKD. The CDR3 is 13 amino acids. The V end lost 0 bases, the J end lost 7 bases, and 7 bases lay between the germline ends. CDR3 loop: CAISESTRQPQHF. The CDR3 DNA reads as TGTGCCATCAGTGAGTCGACTCGACAGCCCCAGCATTTT.